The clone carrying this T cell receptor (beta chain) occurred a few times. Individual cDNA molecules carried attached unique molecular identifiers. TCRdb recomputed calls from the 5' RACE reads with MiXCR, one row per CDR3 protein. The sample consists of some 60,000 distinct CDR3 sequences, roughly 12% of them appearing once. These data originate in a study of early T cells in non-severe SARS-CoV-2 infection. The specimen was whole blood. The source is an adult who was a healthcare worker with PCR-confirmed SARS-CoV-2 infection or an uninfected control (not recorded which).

Here the CDR3 reads CSVDGRRFGETQYF. The CDR3 nucleotides are TGCAGCGTGGATGGACGGAGATTCGGCGAGACCCAGTACTTC. The genes are TRBV29-1 and TRBJ2-5; D unresolved. This CDR3 contains 14 residues. Germline V CDR1 and CDR2: SQVTM, ANQGSEA. V dropped 6 bases and J dropped 5 bases, with 19 bases sitting between them.